The clone carrying this TCR beta chain was seen ten or more times. This sample was taken from a study of early T cells in non-severe SARS-CoV-2 infection. TCRdb reanalysed the 5' RACE reads using MiXCR and keeps one entry per CDR3 protein. The sample yields roughly 50,000 distinct CDR3 sequences, roughly 8.2% seen once. The TCR comes from an adult who was a healthcare worker with PCR-confirmed SARS-CoV-2 infection or an uninfected control (not recorded which). Sequencing was carried out using whole blood.

The chain's CDR3 is CASSPPEADTQYF. DNA of the CDR3: TGTGCCAGCAGCCCTCCGGAGGCAGATACGCAGTATTTT. The gene calls are TRBV7-6 and TRBJ2-3; D is possibly TRBD2 (5 bases). The CDR3 contains 13 residues. Trimming removed 5 bases from V and 4 bases from J, with 10 bases in between. Germline lookup yields CDR1 SGHVS and CDR2 FNYEAQ. The variable domain in full, completed from reference TRBV7-6 and TRBJ2-3, reads GAGVSQSPRYKVTKRGQDVALRCDPISGHVSLYWYRQALGQGPEFLTYFNYEAQQDKSGLPNDRFSAERPEGSISTLTIQRTEQRDSAMYRCASSPPEADTQYFGPGTRLTVL.